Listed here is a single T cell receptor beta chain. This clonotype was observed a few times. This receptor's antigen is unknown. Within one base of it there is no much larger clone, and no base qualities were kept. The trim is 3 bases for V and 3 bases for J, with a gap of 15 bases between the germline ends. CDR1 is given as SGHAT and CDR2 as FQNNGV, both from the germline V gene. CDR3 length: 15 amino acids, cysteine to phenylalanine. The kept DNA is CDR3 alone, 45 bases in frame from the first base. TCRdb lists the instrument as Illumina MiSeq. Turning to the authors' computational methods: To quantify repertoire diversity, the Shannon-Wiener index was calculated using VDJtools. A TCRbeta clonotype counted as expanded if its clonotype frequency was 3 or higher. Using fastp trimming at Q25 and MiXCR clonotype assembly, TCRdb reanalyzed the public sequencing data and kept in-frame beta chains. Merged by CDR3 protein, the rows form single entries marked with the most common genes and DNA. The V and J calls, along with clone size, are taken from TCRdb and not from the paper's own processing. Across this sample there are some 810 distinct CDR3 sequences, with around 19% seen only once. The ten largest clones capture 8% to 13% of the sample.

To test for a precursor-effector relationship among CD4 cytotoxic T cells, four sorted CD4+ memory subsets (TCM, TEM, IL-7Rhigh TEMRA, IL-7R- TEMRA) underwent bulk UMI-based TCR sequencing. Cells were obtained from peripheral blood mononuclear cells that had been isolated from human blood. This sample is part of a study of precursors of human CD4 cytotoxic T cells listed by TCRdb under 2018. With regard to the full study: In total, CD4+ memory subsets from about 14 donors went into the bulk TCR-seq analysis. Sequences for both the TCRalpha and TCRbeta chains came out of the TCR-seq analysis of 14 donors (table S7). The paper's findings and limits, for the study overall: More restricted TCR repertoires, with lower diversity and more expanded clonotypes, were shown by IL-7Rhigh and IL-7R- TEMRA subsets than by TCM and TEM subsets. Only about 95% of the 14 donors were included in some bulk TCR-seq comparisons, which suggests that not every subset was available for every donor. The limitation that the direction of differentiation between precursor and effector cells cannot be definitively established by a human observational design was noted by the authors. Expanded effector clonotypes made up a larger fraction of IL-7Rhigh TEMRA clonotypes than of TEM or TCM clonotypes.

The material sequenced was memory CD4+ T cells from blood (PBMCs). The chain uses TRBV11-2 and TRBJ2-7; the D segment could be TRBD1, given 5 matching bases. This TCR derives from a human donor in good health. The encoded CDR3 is CASSFIQGDHYEQYF. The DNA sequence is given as TGTGCCAGCAGCTTTATCCAGGGTGATCACTACGAGCAGTACTTC.